Following are 19 T cell receptor beta chains from one sample sequenced in a study of T cell responses to AZD1222 COVID-19 vaccine. The table came from immunoSEQ multiplex PCR; TCRdb's copy has only in-frame clones and leaves some out. The sample holds 150,000 or so clones, 90% to 95% seen once. The input for sequencing was peripheral blood, taken on day 0 of AZD1222 vaccination. Source of these receptors: an adult in good health.

The chain links TRBV3-1 (or the pseudogene TRBV3-2) to TRBJ2-5, with 7 bases aligning to TRBD2. CDR3 length: 16 amino acids. V lost 4 bases and J lost 2; bases outside the gene matches: 10. Per the germline V gene, CDR1 is LGHDT and CDR2 is YNNKEL (reference sequence). The CDR3 reads CASSLRLSSGQETQYF. The CDR3 coding sequence is TGTGCCAGCAGCCTTCGGTTGAGTAGCGGGCAAGAGACCCAGTACTTC.

About this clone itself: One junction end does not reproduce the germline sequence, and a read error may be involved. The genes are TRBV10-1 and TRBJ2-5; D gene uncertain. Per the germline V gene, CDR1 is WNHNN and CDR2 is SYGVQD (reference sequence). The CDR3 extends over 13 amino acids. The CDR3 nucleotides read TGCGCCAGCAGCGAGTCCCTGGGGGAGACCCAGTACTTC. Residues: CASSESLGETQYF.

The chain has TRBV19 and TRBJ2-7; TRBD1 agrees at 9 bases. J was trimmed by 6 bases and V by 2 bases; bases with no gene match: 8. The CDR3 sequence is 15 residues long. Per germline, CDR1 LNHDA and CDR2 SQIVND (reference sequence). The CDR3 DNA follows: TGTGCCAGTAGTATACCTGGGACAGGGAAAGCCGAGCAGTACTTC. Protein: CASSIPGTGKAEQYF.

In this sample, this clone turned up once. The genes are TRBV6-4 and TRBJ2-3; 8 bases map to TRBD2. J was trimmed by 3 bases and V by 2 bases; bases with no gene match: 7. The CDR3 contains 16 residues. Germline V gives CDR1 MRHNA, CDR2 SNTAGT. The CDR3 region is CASSDTYSGVTDTQYF. The DNA of the CDR3 is TGTGCCAGCAGTGACACCTATAGCGGGGTGACAGATACGCAGTATTTT.

CDR3 coding DNA: TGTGCCAGCAGCCATATGGCATTGGTCGGGGAGCTGTTTTTT. It specifies CASSHMALVGELFF. The rearrangement uses TRBV14 and TRBJ2-2; D is undetermined. Germline lookup yields CDR1 SGHDN and CDR2 FVKESK. With 3 bases removed from V and 7 bases from J, the gap between germline ends came to 12 bases. CDR3 size: 14 residues.

This clone was recorded only once. The rearrangement links TRBV18 to TRBJ1-2; TRBD1 might be the D (6 bases). CDR3 length: 14 amino acids. Germline loops: CDR1 KGHSH, CDR2 LQKENI. V was pared by 2 bases and J by 5 bases, with 12 bases between. In DNA, the CDR3 is TGTGCCAGCTCACCAAGGGGGACCGAATATGGCTACACCTTC. Translated, it gives CASSPRGTEYGYTF.

The J gene is TRBJ1-1, the V gene TRBV28; possible D gene TRBD1, 5 bases. V lost 5 bases and J 3 bases, leaving 7 bases between the germline ends. This CDR3 has 12 residues. CDR1 and CDR2 from the germline V gene are MDHEN and SYDVKM. The CDR3 DNA reads TGTGCCAGCAGTGAGACAGACACTGAAGCTTTCTTT. Translating gives CASSETDTEAFF.

The chain employs TRBV6-6 and TRBJ2-7; 10 nucleotides agree with TRBD2. The trim removed 4 bases at V and 2 bases at J, leaving 8 bases unmatched. The CDR3 runs 16 residues. Per the germline V gene, CDR1 is MNHNY and CDR2 is SVGAGI (reference sequence). CDR3 sequence reads: CASSSTAGGKTYEQYF. In DNA, the CDR3 is TGTGCCAGCAGTTCTACAGCGGGGGGGAAAACCTACGAGCAGTACTTC.

The chain joins TRBV3-1 (or the pseudogene TRBV3-2) to TRBJ2-2, with 12 bases lining up with TRBD2. This CDR3 has 14 amino acids. CDR1 and CDR2 from the germline V gene are LGHDT and YNNKEL (reference sequence). Germline trimming cut 8 bases from V and 6 bases from J; bases unmatched to any gene: 4. The chain's CDR3 is CASRLAGAPGELFF. Here the CDR3 DNA reads TGTGCCAGCCGACTAGCGGGAGCTCCCGGGGAGCTGTTTTTT.

V gene TRBV7-2 combines with J gene TRBJ1-2; TRBD1 agrees at 7 bases. Germline values: CDR1 SGHTA, CDR2 FQGNSA. V lost 3 bases, J lost 4 bases, and 5 bases stayed unmatched. The CDR3 contains 14 residues. The CDR3 nucleotides read TGTGCCAGCAGCTTCCCGGGACAGTTCTATGGCTACACCTTC. Amino acids: CASSFPGQFYGYTF.

The chain recombines TRBV10-2 with TRBJ1-5; possible D gene TRBD1, 5 bases. The V gene's germline CDR1 is WSHSY and CDR2 SAAADI. Trimming removed 0 bases from V and 3 bases from J, with 15 bases in between. This CDR3 spans 17 amino acids. CDR3 loop: CASSESRSGTVNQPQHF. As DNA, the CDR3 is TGCGCCAGCAGTGAGTCGCGTTCCGGGACGGTCAATCAGCCCCAGCATTTT.

As for this clone: The sample carries other DNA sequences with the same CDR3. The V call is TRBV18, the J call TRBJ1-5, with 7 positions matching TRBD1. The CDR3 covers 16 residues. V trimming: 3 bases; J trimming: 0 bases; junction bases outside the gene matches: 5. Germline assignment: CDR1 KGHSH and CDR2 LQKENI. The CDR3 region is CASSPGTAYSNQPQHF. In DNA, the CDR3 is TGTGCCAGCTCACCCGGGACAGCGTATAGCAATCAGCCCCAGCATTTT.

The V and J genes are TRBV7-2 and TRBJ1-5; no firm D call. CDR1 is SGHTA, CDR2 FQGNSA, per germline. Trimming stripped 4 bases from V and 10 bases from J, with 14 bases between. The CDR3 length is 13 residues. This CDR3 reads CASSSRSDRPQHF. DNA for the CDR3: TGTGCCAGCAGCTCCCGATCGGACCGACCCCAGCATTTT. The variable domain in full, completed from reference TRBV7-2 and TRBJ1-5, reads GAGVSQSPSNKVTEKGKDVELRCDPISGHTALYWYRQSLGQGLEFLIYFQGNSAPDKSGLPSDRFSAERTGGSVSTLTIQRTQQEDSAVYLCASSSRSDRPQHFGDGTRLSIL.

Note on this clone: Different DNA sequences within this sample yield the same CDR3. V gene TRBV5-6 combines with J gene TRBJ2-1, with 12 positions matching TRBD2. The CDR3 covers 15 residues. CDR1 is SGHDT, CDR2 YYEEEE, per germline. Losses at the gene ends were 5 bases for V and 7 bases for J; bases not matched to a gene: 7. CDR3 nucleotide sequence: TGTGCCAGCAGTTTAGGACTAGCGGGGAGGAATGAGCAGTTCTTC. This translates into CASSLGLAGRNEQFF.

For this clone: Additional DNA sequences in this sample encode the identical CDR3. V gene TRBV11-3 combines with J gene TRBJ2-3; D is uncertain. The CDR3 sequence is 13 residues long. The germline V gene encodes CDR1 SGHNT and CDR2 YENEEA. V was cut by 3 bases and J by 1 base, with 5 bases left in between. The CDR3 nucleotides are TGTGCCAGCAGCTTGGCGGGCACAGATACGCAGTATTTT. This encodes CASSLAGTDTQYF.

The CDR3 bases are TGTGCCAGTAGTGCGACCGGGACTAGGGATACCCAGTACTTC. Residues: CASSATGTRDTQYF. The V gene is TRBV19, the J gene TRBJ2-5, with TRBD2 matching 8 bases. The CDR3 has 14 amino acids. The germline gives CDR1 LNHDA, CDR2 SQIVND (reference sequence). After removal of 5 bases from V and 8 bases from J, the junction contained 10 bases not matched to a gene.

This clone was seen only once. V usage is TRBV27 and J usage is TRBJ2-3, with 9 bases identical to TRBD2. The ends lost 3 bases at V and 4 bases at J; junction bases unmatched: 2. The germline CDR1 and CDR2 sequences are MNHEY and SMNVEV (reference sequence). CDR3 length: 14 residues. This CDR3 is CASSLGLAADTQYF. The CDR3, as DNA: TGTGCCAGCAGTTTGGGACTAGCCGCAGATACGCAGTATTTT.

This clone is a singleton in its sample. The chain uses TRBV7-3 and TRBJ2-3; D is perhaps TRBD1 (6 bases). The germline CDR1 and CDR2 sequences are SGHTA and FQGTGA. CDR3 length equals 15 residues. V lost 1 base and J lost 4, with 12 bases in between. In nucleotides, the CDR3 is TGTGCCAGCAGCTTAAAGACAGGACCGGCAGATACGCAGTATTTT. Translated, it gives CASSLKTGPADTQYF. Variable domain in full (rest from reference TRBV7-3 and TRBJ2-3): GAGVSQTPSNKVTEKGKYVELRCDPISGHTALYWYRQSLGQGPEFLIYFQGTGAADDSGLPNDRFFAVRPEGSVSTLKIQRTERGDSAVYLCASSLKTGPADTQYFGPGTRLTVL.

The rearrangement links TRBV3-1 (or the pseudogene TRBV3-2) to TRBJ2-3; 11 bases are a match to TRBD2. The CDR3 runs to 15 residues. V lost 1 base to trimming and J lost 6 bases; unmatched junction nucleotides: 3. CDR1 and CDR2 (germline): LGHDT, YNNKEL (reference sequence). The CDR3: CASSQVAGGRDTQYF. CDR3 nucleotides: TGTGCCAGCAGCCAAGTAGCGGGGGGGCGGGATACGCAGTATTTT.